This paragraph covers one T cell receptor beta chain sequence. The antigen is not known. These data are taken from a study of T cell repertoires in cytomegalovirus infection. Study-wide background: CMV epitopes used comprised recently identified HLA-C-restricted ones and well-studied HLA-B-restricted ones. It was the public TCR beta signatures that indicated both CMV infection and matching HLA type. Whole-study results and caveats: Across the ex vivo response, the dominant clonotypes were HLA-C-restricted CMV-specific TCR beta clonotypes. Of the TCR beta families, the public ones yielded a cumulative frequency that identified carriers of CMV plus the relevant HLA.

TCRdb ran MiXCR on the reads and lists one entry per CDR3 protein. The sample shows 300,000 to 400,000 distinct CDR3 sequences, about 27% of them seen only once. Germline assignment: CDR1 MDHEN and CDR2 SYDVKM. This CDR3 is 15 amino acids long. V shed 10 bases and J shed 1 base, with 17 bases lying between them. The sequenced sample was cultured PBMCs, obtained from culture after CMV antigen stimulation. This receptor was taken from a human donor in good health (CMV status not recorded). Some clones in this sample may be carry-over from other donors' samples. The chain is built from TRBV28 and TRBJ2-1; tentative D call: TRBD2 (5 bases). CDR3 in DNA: TGTGCCACCGACTTAGCGCCTTCTTCCTACAATGAGCAGTTCTTC. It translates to CATDLAPSSYNEQFF.